This passage covers 26 T cell receptor beta chains from one sample sequenced in a study of CD8+CD57+ T cells in acquired aplastic anemia. Profiling that covered TCR beta VDJ and CDR3 relied on genomic DNA as its template. In TCRdb, the reads were re-called with MiXCR into one record per CDR3 protein. Of a few hundred thousand distinct CDR3 sequences in the sample, 55% to 60% were seen once. Material: sorted CD4+, CD8+, or CD8+CD57+ T cells (not recorded which) from PBMCs. The receptors originated from a human donor with severe aplastic anemia or a healthy control (not recorded which).

This clonotype was detected once. The rearrangement uses TRBV28 and TRBJ1-1; no clear D. Trimming stripped 1 base from V and 4 bases from J, with 7 bases between. In germline, CDR1 is MDHEN, CDR2 SYDVKM. The CDR3 length is 13 residues. CDR3 residues: CASSLFAPTEAFF. CDR3 sequence (DNA): TGTGCCAGCAGTTTATTTGCGCCCACTGAAGCTTTCTTT.

This clonotype was detected ten times or more. V usage is TRBV10-2 and J usage is TRBJ1-5; D gene ambiguous. This CDR3 is built from 14 residues. The V and J ends lost 2 bases and 2 bases respectively, with 7 bases between them. Germline CDR1 is WSHSY and CDR2 is SAAADI. CDR3 amino acids: CASSELGGNQPQHF. The CDR3 DNA is TGCGCCAGCAGTGAGCTGGGAGGCAATCAGCCCCAGCATTTT.

The chain couples TRBV24-1 to TRBJ2-1, with D possibly matching TRBD1 (5 bases). V was cut by 2 bases and J by 9 bases, with 10 bases left in between. CDR3 size: 13 residues. Per germline, CDR1 KGHDR and CDR2 SFDVKD. Written as DNA, the CDR3 is TGTGCCACCAGTGATTCGACAGACGTTGAGCAGTTCTTC. Protein: CATSDSTDVEQFF.

This clonotype was observed a handful of times. The rearrangement links TRBV29-1 to TRBJ2-7; either TRBD1 or TRBD2 may fit D (5 bases each). Germline CDR1 SQVTM, CDR2 ANQGSEA. The CDR3 is made up of 13 amino acids. The V end lost 5 bases, the J end lost 6 bases, and 17 bases lay between the germline ends. CDR3 nucleotide sequence: TGCAGCGTTCGGCGTGATGGGGGATCCGAGCAGTACTTC. It is translated as CSVRRDGGSEQYF.

The chain employs TRBV7-2 and TRBJ2-5; 11 nucleotides align to TRBD2. The V gene end was trimmed by 1 base and the J gene end by 1 base; junction bases not matched to a gene: 8. Germline-derived CDR1 and CDR2 are SGHTA and FQGNSA. The CDR3 spans 18 residues. The CDR3 DNA is TGTGCCAGCAGCTTAGTTGGACTAGCGGGCCACGGCCAAGAGACCCAGTACTTC. Translated, it gives CASSLVGLAGHGQETQYF.

This clonotype occurred a few times. V and J are TRBV20-1 and TRBJ2-7; 11 bases map to TRBD2. Germline assignment: CDR1 DFQATT and CDR2 SNEGSKA (reference sequence). J gave up 2 bases and V 3 bases, and 6 bases lay outside the gene matches. This CDR3 has 15 amino acids. DNA of the CDR3: TGCAGTGCTAGCCCACTAGCGGGAGACACCTACGAGCAGTACTTC. Translation: CSASPLAGDTYEQYF.

This clonotype occurred many times. V usage is TRBV10-3 and J usage is TRBJ2-7; no firm D call. The germline V gene has CDR1 ENHRY and CDR2 SYGVKD. The CDR3 totals 11 residues. V shed 5 bases and J shed 2 bases, with 4 bases lying between them. As DNA, the CDR3 is TGTGCCATCAGTTCCACCTACGAGCAGTACTTC. Amino acid sequence: CAISSTYEQYF.

CDR3 in amino acids: CASSYLAGGQETQYF. The DNA for the CDR3 is TGTGCCAGCAGTTATTTGGCGGGGGGCCAAGAGACCCAGTACTTC. The chain couples TRBV6-5 to TRBJ2-5, with 8 bases matching TRBD2. V lost 3 bases to trimming and J lost 1 base; unmatched junction nucleotides: 4. Germline V CDR1 and CDR2: MNHEY, SVGAGI. The length of the CDR3 is 15 residues.

V gene TRBV7-3 combines with J gene TRBJ1-1, with TRBD1 identical over 7 bases. V lost 2 bases and J lost 4; bases outside the gene matches: 4. CDR1 and CDR2 (germline): SGHTA, FQGTGA. The CDR3 extends over 14 amino acids. The CDR3 sequence: CASSLGQASTEAFF. CDR3 sequence (DNA): TGTGCCAGCAGCTTAGGACAGGCAAGCACTGAAGCTTTCTTT.

With regard to this clonotype: A junction boundary mismatches the germline segment, possibly from a read error. The chain joins TRBV7-2 to TRBJ1-2; D is perhaps TRBD1 (5 bases). Germline V gene sequence: CDR1 SGHTA, CDR2 FQGNSA. The CDR3 spans 12 residues. In DNA form, the CDR3 reads TGTGCCAGCAGCTTAGCGGGGGGAAAGGTCCTCTTC. It encodes CASSLAGGKVLF. The whole variable domain, filled in from reference TRBV7-2 and TRBJ1-2, reads GAGVSQSPSNKVTEKGKDVELRCDPISGHTALYWYRQSLGQGLEFLIYFQGNSAPDKSGLPSDRFSAERTGGSVSTLTIQRTQQEDSAVYLCASSLAGGKVLFGSGTRLTVV.

This clonotype showed up many times. The chain has TRBV4-3 and TRBJ1-1; D call uncertain. Germline V gives CDR1 LGHNA, CDR2 YSLEER. Trimming left V 1 base short and J 5 bases short, with 14 bases between. This CDR3 comprises 15 residues. The CDR3 nucleotides are TGCGCCAGCAGCCAAGTACCGGGCCTGGGGACTGAAGCTTTCTTT. As protein: CASSQVPGLGTEAFF.

This clonotype was recorded at least ten times. The chain joins TRBV7-9 to TRBJ1-1; D is undetermined. This CDR3 spans 14 amino acids. In germline, CDR1 is SEHNR, CDR2 FQNEAQ (reference sequence). V shed 8 bases and J shed 3 bases, with 16 bases lying between them. The CDR3 loop is CASGSTKRDTEAFF. DNA of the CDR3: TGTGCCAGCGGTTCAACCAAACGGGACACTGAAGCTTTCTTT.

This clonotype was observed at least ten times. The chain employs TRBV4-3 and TRBJ2-7; D may be TRBD2 (5 bases). This CDR3 region has 15 residues. Germline V CDR1 and CDR2: LGHNA, YSLEER. V lost 0 bases and J lost 3, with 12 bases in between. The CDR3 loop reads CASSQDSGNNYEQYF. In DNA, the CDR3 is TGCGCCAGCAGCCAAGATTCCGGGAACAACTACGAGCAGTACTTC.

V and J are TRBV7-7 and TRBJ2-3, with D uncertain. This CDR3 is 15 amino acids long. V was shortened by 5 bases and J by 11 bases, with 23 bases between the two germline ends. Germline-derived CDR1 and CDR2 are SSHAT and FNYEAQ (reference sequence). The DNA for the CDR3 is TGTGCCAGCAGCCCTAATATAGCAACCGTCTACGAGCAGTATTTT. Residues: CASSPNIATVYEQYF.

V usage is TRBV5-6 and J usage is TRBJ2-7; no clear D. The germline V and J ends were trimmed by 5 bases and 3 bases, with 12 bases remaining between them. This CDR3 contains 13 residues. From germline, CDR1 is SGHDT and CDR2 YYEEEE. The CDR3: CASSPGRYYEQYF. The CDR3, as DNA: TGTGCCAGCAGTCCCGGCCGGTACTACGAGCAGTACTTC.

This chain links TRBV20-1 with TRBJ2-1; D tentatively fits TRBD1 or TRBD2 (6 bases each). Germline loops: CDR1 DFQATT, CDR2 SNEGSKA (reference sequence). There are 15 residues in the CDR3. The ends were cut back, 5 bases at V and 0 bases at J, with 14 bases in the middle. DNA for the CDR3: TGCAGTGCTGAGGGGGAGGAGAGCTCCTACAATGAGCAGTTCTTC. The encoded protein is CSAEGEESSYNEQFF.

This clonotype has at least ten counts. The rearrangement links TRBV20-1 to TRBJ2-7; a weak D match, TRBD2 (6 bases). V lost 0 bases and J 2 bases, leaving 14 bases between the germline ends. The CDR3 is made up of 15 amino acids. Germline lookup yields CDR1 DFQATT and CDR2 SNEGSKA (reference sequence). CDR3: CSARDLSGSPYEQYF. For the CDR3, the DNA is TGCAGTGCTAGAGATCTGAGCGGGTCGCCCTACGAGCAGTACTTC.

This clonotype was found many times. This sequence joins TRBV6-5 and TRBJ2-5, with D perhaps assigned TRBD1 or TRBD2 (5 bases each). V lost 4 bases to trimming and J lost 3 bases, with 21 bases between them. The CDR3 is 17 residues long. The germline V gene has CDR1 MNHEY and CDR2 SVGAGI. For the CDR3, the DNA is TGTGCCAGCAGTTCCCCTCGAGGGGCAGGCAGGAAAGAGACCCAGTACTTC. This codes for CASSSPRGAGRKETQYF.

The chain couples TRBV7-3 to TRBJ2-3, with TRBD2 identical over 7 bases. CDR1 is SGHTA, CDR2 FQGTGA, per germline. This CDR3 comprises 11 residues. After removal of 9 bases from V and 10 bases from J, the junction contained 7 bases not matched to a gene. CDR3 amino acids: CASGGEGPQYF. For the CDR3, the DNA is TGTGCCAGTGGTGGGGAGGGGCCGCAGTATTTT.

This clonotype was seen a single time. V and J are TRBV2 and TRBJ1-2, with D tentatively TRBD1 (6 bases). The V gene lost 7 bases and the J gene lost 0 bases, with 12 bases spanning the gap. The CDR3 is 14 residues long. Germline V gives CDR1 SNHLY, CDR2 FYNNEI. CDR3 region: CASITGRANYGYTF. As DNA, the CDR3 is TGTGCCAGCATCACAGGGCGAGCTAACTATGGCTACACCTTC. Using reference TRBV2 and TRBJ1-2 for the parts outside the CDR3, the full variable domain is EPEVTQTPSHQVTQMGQEVILRCVPISNHLYFYWYRQILGQKVEFLVSFYNNEISEKSEIFDDQFSVERPDGSNFTLKIRSTKLEDSAMYFCASITGRANYGYTFGSGTRLTVV.

To note about this clonotype: A read error may account for a junction end that differs from germline. CDR3 bases: TGTGCCAGCAGCGGTGGGCGAGGCGGGGAGCCGTACTTC. Its translation is CASSGGRGGEPYF. The rearrangement links TRBV7-3 to TRBJ2-7; the D gene is possibly TRBD2 (6 bases). This CDR3 is built from 13 residues. Looked up from germline, CDR1 is SGHTA and CDR2 is FQGTGA.

In its sample, this clonotype was seen many times. The gene calls are TRBV12-3 or TRBV12-4 and TRBJ1-5; possibly TRBD1 for D (6 bases). V lost 6 bases, J lost 3 bases, and 12 bases lay in between. The length of the CDR3 is 14 residues. Here the CDR3 reads CASRRDRYNQPQHF. CDR3 sequence (DNA): TGTGCCAGCAGGCGAGACAGGTACAATCAGCCCCAGCATTTT.

This clonotype occurred many times. The chain carries TRBV27 and TRBJ1-5, with D possibly TRBD1 on 6 matching bases. This CDR3 spans 14 amino acids. Germline lookup yields CDR1 MNHEY and CDR2 SMNVEV (reference sequence). The V end lost 5 bases, the J end lost 6 bases, and 14 bases lay between the germline ends. The CDR3, as DNA: TGTGCCAGCAGTCCCCACAGGGAGGGTCAGCCCCAGCATTTT. Its protein is CASSPHREGQPQHF.

The rearrangement joins TRBV20-1 to TRBJ2-7; D is unresolved. Germline CDR1 reads DFQATT; CDR2 reads SNEGSKA (reference sequence). The length of the CDR3 is 13 residues. V was cut by 1 base and J by 2 bases, with 9 bases left in between. The CDR3 DNA reads TGCAGTGCTAGAGGGGATTCACCCTACGAGCAGTACGTC. Protein: CSARGDSPYEQYV.

V is TRBV7-3 and J is TRBJ1-6; D ambiguous. Trimming left V 3 bases short and J 3 bases short, with 12 bases between. From germline, CDR1 is SGHTA and CDR2 FQGTGA. This CDR3 is 16 amino acids long. The CDR3 here is CASSLNPAGYNSPLHF. The CDR3 DNA follows: TGTGCCAGCAGCTTGAACCCGGCGGGCTATAATTCACCCCTCCACTTT.

Concerning this clonotype: One base away lies a much larger clone, so this may be a sequencing read error. The chain combines TRBV10-3 with TRBJ2-5, with 12 positions matching TRBD2. The CDR3 length is 16 residues. V lost 10 bases to trimming and J lost 4 bases; unmatched junction nucleotides: 13. Germline V gene sequence: CDR1 ENHRY, CDR2 SYGVKD. The CDR3 spells CASRYPLAGGRETQYF. Written as DNA, the CDR3 is TGTGCCAGCAGGTATCCACTAGCGGGGGGCCGAGAGACCCAGTACTTC.